This is a list of T cell receptor beta chains from one sample in a study of blood T cell repertoires in COVID-19. The protocol was immunoSEQ multiplex PCR, while the TCRdb copy is restricted to in-frame clones and leaves out a portion. Among roughly 34,000 clones listed, 91% were seen once. The material sequenced was peripheral blood. The origin of the receptors is a human donor with active COVID-19. The donor label of this sample is uncertain. CDR3s include the opening cysteine and the closing phenylalanine or tryptophan. The order of the fields is J gene, clone size, V gene, D gene, CDR3 protein, CDR3 DNA. The D gene is left open where the match is weak. Expanded clones are given a class, and other clones once, few, many or no size at all.

>TRBJ2-3|.|TRBV7-2|TRBD2
CASSFGSGGLDTQYF
TGTGCCAGCAGCTTCGGGTCGGGGGGGCTTGATACGCAGTATTTT
>TRBJ2-7|.|TRBV15|.
CATSRSQANYEQYF
TGTGCCACCAGCAGGTCACAGGCGAACTACGAGCAGTACTTC
>TRBJ1-2|.|TRBV3-1/TRBV3-2|.
CASSQDQGKYGYTF
TGTGCCAGCAGCCAAGACCAGGGAAAATATGGCTACACCTTC
>TRBJ2-7|medium-sized|TRBV27|.
CASSLQGGNYEQYF
TGTGCCAGCAGTTTACAGGGGGGTAACTACGAGCAGTACTTC
>TRBJ2-6|.|TRBV6-2/TRBV6-3|TRBD1
CASSYSTGPWAGANVLTF
TGTGCCAGCAGTTACTCGACAGGGCCATGGGCTGGGGCCAACGTCCTGACTTTC
>TRBJ1-5|once|TRBV7-8|TRBD1
CASSPGGQPQHF
TGTGCCAGCAGCCCAGGGGGGCAGCCCCAGCATTTT
>TRBJ2-5|.|TRBV28|.
CASSPLGFQGRADEETQYF
TGTGCCAGCAGTCCCCTGGGATTCCAGGGCCGGGCCGACGAGGAGACCCAGTACTTC
>TRBJ2-7|.|TRBV7-9|.
CASSPDFPSNYEQYF
TGTGCCAGCAGCCCGGACTTCCCCTCAAACTACGAGCAGTACTTC
>TRBJ1-1|once|TRBV5-1|TRBD1
CASSPGQVRTEAFF
TGCGCCAGCAGCCCAGGACAGGTACGAACTGAAGCTTTCTTT
>TRBJ1-3|once|TRBV7-2|.
CASSQISFTGNTIYF
TGTGCCAGCAGTCAGATATCTTTTACTGGAAACACCATATATTTT
>TRBJ2-3|.|TRBV7-2|.
CASSPTRRTDTQYF
TGTGCCAGCAGCCCCACTAGACGCACAGATACGCAGTATTTT
>TRBJ1-2|.|TRBV19|TRBD1
CASSPSPIFRGQDYGYTF
TGTGCCAGTAGCCCCTCCCCGATATTTAGGGGGCAGGACTATGGCTACACCTTC